The present T cell receptor beta chain was sequenced within a study of cytomegalovirus exposure and HLA in healthy donors. Study-level results: It has been reported that TCR beta sequences accurately predicted the HLA-A and HLA-B alleles of most subjects.

With respect to this clone: Its target is not known.

It was with 60 Vbeta and 13 Jbeta primers that the PCR ran. How the authors handled the data: In a later analysis, the count reached 76 million or so unique TCR beta chains, with 9 million to 11 million shared. Libraries were prepared by immunoSEQ multiplex PCR; TCRdb keeps only in-frame clonotypes and omits some of them. Clone size and the V and J calls come from that table; the DNA yielded D and trimming. The table lists about 200,000 clones, around 75% of them singletons. Trimming took 5 bases from V and 4 from J; bases not matched to a gene: 5. The CDR3 is 14 amino acids. Germline CDR1 and CDR2: SSHAT and FNYEAQ (reference sequence).

Sequences were obtained from PBMCs. The receptor was isolated from a woman under 40 in good health and CMV-seronegative. V and J are TRBV7-7 and TRBJ2-5, with 9 bases lining up with TRBD2. In nucleotides, the CDR3 is TGTGCCAGCAGCCGCGGGGGGGCCAGAGAGACCCAGTACTTC. It yields the protein CASSRGGARETQYF. The variable domain in full, completed from reference TRBV7-7 and TRBJ2-5, reads GAGVSQSPRYKVTKRGQDVTLRCDPISSHATLYWYQQALGQGPEFLTYFNYEAQPDKSGLPSDRFSAERPEGSISTLTIQRTEQRDSAMYRCASSRGGARETQYFGPGTRLLVL.